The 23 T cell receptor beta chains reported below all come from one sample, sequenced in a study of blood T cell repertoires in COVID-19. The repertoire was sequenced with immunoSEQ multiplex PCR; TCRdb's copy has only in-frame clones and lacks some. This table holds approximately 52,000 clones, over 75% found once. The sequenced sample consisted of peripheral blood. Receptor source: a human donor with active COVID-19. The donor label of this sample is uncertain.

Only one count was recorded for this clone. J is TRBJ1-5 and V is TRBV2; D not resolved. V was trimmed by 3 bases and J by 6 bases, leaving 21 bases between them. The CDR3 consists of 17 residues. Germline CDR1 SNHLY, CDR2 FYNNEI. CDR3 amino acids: CASSDPYIGPGSQPQHF. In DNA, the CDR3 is TGTGCCAGCAGTGATCCATACATTGGCCCGGGTAGTCAGCCCCAGCATTTT.

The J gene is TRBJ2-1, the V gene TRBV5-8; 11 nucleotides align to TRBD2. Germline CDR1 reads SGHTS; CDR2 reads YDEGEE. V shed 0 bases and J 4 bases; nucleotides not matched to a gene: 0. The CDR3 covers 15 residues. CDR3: CASSLASGGYNEQFF. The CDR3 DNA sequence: TGTGCCAGCAGCTTGGCTAGCGGGGGGTACAATGAGCAGTTCTTC.

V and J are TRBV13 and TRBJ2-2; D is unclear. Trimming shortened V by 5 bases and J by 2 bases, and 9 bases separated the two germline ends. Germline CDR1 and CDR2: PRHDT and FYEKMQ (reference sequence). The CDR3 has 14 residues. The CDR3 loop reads CASSPGSNTGELFF. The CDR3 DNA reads TGTGCCAGCAGCCCGGGTTCCAACACCGGGGAGCTGTTTTTT.

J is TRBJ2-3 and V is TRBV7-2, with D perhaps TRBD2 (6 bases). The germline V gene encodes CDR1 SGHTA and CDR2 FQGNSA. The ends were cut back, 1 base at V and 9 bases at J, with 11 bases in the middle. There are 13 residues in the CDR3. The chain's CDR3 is CASSLGGEVTQYF. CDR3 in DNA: TGTGCCAGCAGCTTAGGTGGGGAGGTGACGCAGTATTTT. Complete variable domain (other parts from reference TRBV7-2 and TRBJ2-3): GAGVSQSPSNKVTEKGKDVELRCDPISGHTALYWYRQSLGQGLEFLIYFQGNSAPDKSGLPSDRFSAERTGGSVSTLTIQRTQQEDSAVYLCASSLGGEVTQYFGPGTRLTVL.

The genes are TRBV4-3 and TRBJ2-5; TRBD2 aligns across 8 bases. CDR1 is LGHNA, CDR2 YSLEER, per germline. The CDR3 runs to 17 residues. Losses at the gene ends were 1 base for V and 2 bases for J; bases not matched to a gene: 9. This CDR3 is CASSQVYGGVGQETQYF. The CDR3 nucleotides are TGCGCCAGCAGCCAAGTTTACGGGGGGGTCGGTCAAGAGACCCAGTACTTC.

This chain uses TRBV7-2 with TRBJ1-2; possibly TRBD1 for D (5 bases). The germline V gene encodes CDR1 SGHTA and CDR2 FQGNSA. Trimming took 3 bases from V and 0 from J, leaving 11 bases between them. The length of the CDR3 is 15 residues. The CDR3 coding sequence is TGTGCCAGCAGCTTCACAGGCCTAGCTAACTATGGCTACACCTTC. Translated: CASSFTGLANYGYTF.

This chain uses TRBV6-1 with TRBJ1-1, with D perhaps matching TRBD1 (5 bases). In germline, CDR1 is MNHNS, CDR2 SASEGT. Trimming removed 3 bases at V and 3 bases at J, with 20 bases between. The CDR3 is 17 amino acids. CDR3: CASSDLGRGGVDTEAFF. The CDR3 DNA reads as TGTGCCAGCAGTGACCTGGGACGGGGAGGAGTGGACACTGAAGCTTTCTTT.

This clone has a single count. CDR3 in amino acids: CASDRGVSDTQYF. The CDR3 region has the DNA TGTGCCAGCGACAGGGGCGTCTCGGATACGCAGTATTTT. The chain uses TRBV6-5 and TRBJ2-3; 8 bases are shared with TRBD1. The length of the CDR3 is 13 residues. Looked up from germline, CDR1 is MNHEY and CDR2 is SVGAGI. With V trimmed by 8 bases and J by 6 bases, 7 bases remained unmatched.

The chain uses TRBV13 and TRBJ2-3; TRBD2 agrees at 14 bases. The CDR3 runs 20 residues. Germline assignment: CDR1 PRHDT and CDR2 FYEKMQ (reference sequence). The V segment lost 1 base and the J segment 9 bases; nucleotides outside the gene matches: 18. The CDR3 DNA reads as TGTGCCAGCAGCTTAGTAGGATGGACTAGCGGGGGGCCGAGCCAAGACACGCAGTATTTT. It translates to CASSLVGWTSGGPSQDTQYF.

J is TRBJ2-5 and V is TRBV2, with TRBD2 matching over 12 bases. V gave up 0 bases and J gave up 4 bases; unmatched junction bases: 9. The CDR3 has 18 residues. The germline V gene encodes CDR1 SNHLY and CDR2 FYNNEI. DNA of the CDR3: TGTGCCAGCAGTGAAGCAAGCCTACTAGCGGGGGGTTCAGAGACCCAGTACTTC. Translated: CASSEASLLAGGSETQYF.

CDR3 DNA: TGTGCCAGCAGCCGATATGCCCCTGGGGAGGCAATGAACACTGAAGCTTTCTTT. Amino acid sequence: CASSRYAPGEAMNTEAFF. The chain carries TRBV3-1 (or the pseudogene TRBV3-2) and TRBJ1-1; D not resolved. The CDR3 runs to 18 residues. The ends were cut back, 4 bases at V and 0 bases at J, with 21 bases in the middle. The germline CDR1 and CDR2 sequences are LGHDT and YNNKEL (reference sequence).

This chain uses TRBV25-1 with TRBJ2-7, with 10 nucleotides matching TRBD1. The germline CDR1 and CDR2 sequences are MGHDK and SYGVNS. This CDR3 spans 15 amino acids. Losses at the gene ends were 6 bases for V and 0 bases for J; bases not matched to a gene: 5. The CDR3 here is CASSLGTGASYEQYF. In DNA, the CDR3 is TGTGCCAGCAGCCTCGGGACAGGGGCCTCCTACGAGCAGTACTTC.

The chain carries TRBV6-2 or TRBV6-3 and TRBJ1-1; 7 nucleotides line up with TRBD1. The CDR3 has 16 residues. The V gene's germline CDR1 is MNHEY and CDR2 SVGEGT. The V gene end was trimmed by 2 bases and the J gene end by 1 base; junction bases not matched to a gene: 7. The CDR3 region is CASSYPRTGSNTEAFF. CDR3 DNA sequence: TGTGCCAGCAGTTACCCCCGGACAGGATCGAACACTGAAGCTTTCTTT.

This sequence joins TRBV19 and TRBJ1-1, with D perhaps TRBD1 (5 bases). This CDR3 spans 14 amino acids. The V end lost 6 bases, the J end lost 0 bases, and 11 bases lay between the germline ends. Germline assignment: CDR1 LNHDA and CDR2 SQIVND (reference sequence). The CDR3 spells CASSVGLMNTEAFF. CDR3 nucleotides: TGTGCCAGTAGCGTGGGACTAATGAACACTGAAGCTTTCTTT.

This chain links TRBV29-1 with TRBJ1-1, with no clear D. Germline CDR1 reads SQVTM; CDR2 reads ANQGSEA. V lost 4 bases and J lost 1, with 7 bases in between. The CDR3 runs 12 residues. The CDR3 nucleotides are TGCAGCGTTGGGTGGCAGAACACTGAAGCTTTCTTT. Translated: CSVGWQNTEAFF.

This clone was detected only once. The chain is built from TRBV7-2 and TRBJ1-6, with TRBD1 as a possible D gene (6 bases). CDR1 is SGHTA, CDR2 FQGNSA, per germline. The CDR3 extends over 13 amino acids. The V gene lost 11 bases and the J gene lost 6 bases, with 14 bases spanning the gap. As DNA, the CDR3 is TGTGCCGGCCGACAGGCCCGTAATTCACCCCTCCACTTT. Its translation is CAGRQARNSPLHF.

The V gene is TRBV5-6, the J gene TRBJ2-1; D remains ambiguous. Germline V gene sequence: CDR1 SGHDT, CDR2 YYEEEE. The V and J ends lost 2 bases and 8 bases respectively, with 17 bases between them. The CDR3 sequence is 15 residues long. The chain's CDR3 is CASSFLSQEADEQFF. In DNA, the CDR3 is TGTGCCAGCAGCTTTTTGTCCCAGGAAGCCGATGAGCAGTTCTTC.

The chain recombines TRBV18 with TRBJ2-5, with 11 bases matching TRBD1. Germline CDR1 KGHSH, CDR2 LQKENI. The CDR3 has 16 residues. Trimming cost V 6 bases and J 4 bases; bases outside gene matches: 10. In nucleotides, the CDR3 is TGTGCCAGCTCCCCCCGGACAGGGGGCATAAGAGAGACCCAGTACTTC. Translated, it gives CASSPRTGGIRETQYF. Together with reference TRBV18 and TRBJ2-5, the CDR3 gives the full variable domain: NAGVMQNPRHLVRRRGQEARLRCSPMKGHSHVYWYRQLPEEGLKFMVYLQKENIIDESGMPKERFSAEFPKEGPSILRIQQVVRGDSAAYFCASSPRTGGIRETQYFGPGTRLLVL.

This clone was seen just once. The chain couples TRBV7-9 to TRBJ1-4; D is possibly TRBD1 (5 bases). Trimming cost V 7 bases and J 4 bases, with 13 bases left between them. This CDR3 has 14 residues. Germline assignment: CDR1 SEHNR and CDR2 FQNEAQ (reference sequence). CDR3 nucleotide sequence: TGTGCCAGCACCTTGCGACAGATTAATGAAAAACTGTTTTTT. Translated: CASTLRQINEKLFF.

DNA of the CDR3: TGTGCCAGCAGCCCAGGGGGATCTGTGAACACTGAAGCTTTCTTT. As protein: CASSPGGSVNTEAFF. The rearrangement links TRBV11-3 to TRBJ1-1, with 7 positions matching TRBD1. V lost 5 bases to trimming and J lost 0 bases; unmatched junction nucleotides: 6. The CDR3 is made up of 15 amino acids. Per the germline V gene, CDR1 is SGHNT and CDR2 is YENEEA.

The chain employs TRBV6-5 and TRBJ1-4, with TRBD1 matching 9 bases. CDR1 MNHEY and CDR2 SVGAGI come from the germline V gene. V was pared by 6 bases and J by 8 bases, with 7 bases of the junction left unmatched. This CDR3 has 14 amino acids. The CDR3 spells CASSRTGAQEKLFF. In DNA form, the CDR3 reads TGTGCCAGCAGCCGGACAGGGGCCCAGGAAAAACTGTTTTTT.

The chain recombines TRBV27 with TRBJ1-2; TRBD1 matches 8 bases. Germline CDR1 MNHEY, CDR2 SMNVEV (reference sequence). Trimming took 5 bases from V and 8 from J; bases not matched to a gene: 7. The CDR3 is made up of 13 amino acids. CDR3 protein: CASSDLRGQGYTF. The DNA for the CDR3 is TGTGCCAGCAGTGACCTCAGGGGGCAAGGCTACACCTTC.

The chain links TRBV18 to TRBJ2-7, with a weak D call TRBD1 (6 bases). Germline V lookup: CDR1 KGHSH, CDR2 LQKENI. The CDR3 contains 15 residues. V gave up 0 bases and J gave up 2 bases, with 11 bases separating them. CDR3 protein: CASSPPGQITYEQYF. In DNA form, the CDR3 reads TGTGCCAGCTCACCACCCGGACAGATAACCTACGAGCAGTACTTC.